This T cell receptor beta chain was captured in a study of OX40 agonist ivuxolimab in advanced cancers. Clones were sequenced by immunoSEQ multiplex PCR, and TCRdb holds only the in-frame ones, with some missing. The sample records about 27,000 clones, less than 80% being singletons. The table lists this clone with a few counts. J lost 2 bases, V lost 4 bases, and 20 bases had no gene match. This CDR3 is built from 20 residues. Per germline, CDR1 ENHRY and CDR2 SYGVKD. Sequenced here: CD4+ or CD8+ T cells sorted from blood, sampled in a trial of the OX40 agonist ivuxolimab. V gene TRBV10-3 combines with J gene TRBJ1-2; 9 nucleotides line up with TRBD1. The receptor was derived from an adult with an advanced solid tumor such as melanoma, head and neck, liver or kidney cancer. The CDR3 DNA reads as TGTGCCATCAGTGGATCGATTAAACCGGGACAGGGAAGGGCAAACTATGGCTACACCTTC. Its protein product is CAISGSIKPGQGRANYGYTF.